Listed below are T cell receptor beta chains from one sample, sequenced in a study of persistence of HIV-infected CD4 T cells. For these TCRs, the target antigens are not known. Here immunoSEQ multiplex PCR was the method, and the copy in TCRdb shows in-frame clones only, minus some. Of 45,000 or so clones detected, around 89% appear once; the ten largest clones hold more than 0.4%. The sample consisted of CD4+ T cells sorted from PBMCs after approximately 20-hour stimulation, taken from a patient who received antiretroviral therapy. Source of these receptors: an adult woman with HIV who was CMV-seropositive. Both conserved end residues are part of each CDR3. A D gene is named only where the DNA matches it firmly. The size entry is marked missing in some rows and otherwise reads once, few, many or a size class.

V: TRBV28
D: .
J: TRBJ1-1
size: .
DNA: TGTGCCAGCAAACACACGAACACTGAAGCTTTCTTT
CDR3: CASKHTNTEAFF

V: TRBV10-3
D: .
J: TRBJ2-1
size: .
DNA: TGTGCCATCAGTGAGACCGGGACACCCTCCTACAATGAGCAGTTCTTC
CDR3: CAISETGTPSYNEQFF

V: TRBV5-8
D: .
J: TRBJ2-1
size: .
DNA: TGTGCCAGCAGCCCCCGCCATGAGCAGTTCTTC
CDR3: CASSPRHEQFF

V: TRBV5-1
D: .
J: TRBJ1-3
size: .
DNA: TGCGCCAGCAGCTTGGGGGTCATCTCTGGAAACACCATATATTTT
CDR3: CASSLGVISGNTIYF

V: TRBV7-3
D: .
J: TRBJ2-2
size: .
DNA: TGTGCCAGCAGCTTAGGGTTATTCGGGCAGAAAATCACCGGGGAGCTGTTTTTT
CDR3: CASSLGLFGQKITGELFF

V: TRBV27
D: .
J: TRBJ1-2
size: .
DNA: TGTGCCAGCAGTTTTGTCAGGGGAACCTATGGCTACACCTTC
CDR3: CASSFVRGTYGYTF

V: TRBV19
D: TRBD1
J: TRBJ2-1
size: .
DNA: TGTGCCAGTAGTTCGGGACAGGGGAGGAATGAGCAGTTCTTC
CDR3: CASSSGQGRNEQFF

V: TRBV18
D: .
J: TRBJ2-3
size: .
DNA: TGTGCCAGCTCAGCAGTAACCAGCACAGATACGCAGTATTTT
CDR3: CASSAVTSTDTQYF

V: TRBV30
D: .
J: TRBJ1-2
size: .
DNA: TGTGCCTGGAGTCCCGACAGGTATGGCTACACCTTC
CDR3: CAWSPDRYGYTF

V: TRBV13
D: .
J: TRBJ1-4
size: .
DNA: TGTGCCAGCAGCTTGAGGGGACGAGGTGAAAAACTGTTTTTT
CDR3: CASSLRGRGEKLFF

V: TRBV14
D: .
J: TRBJ1-2
size: .
DNA: TGTGCCAGCAGCCCAACCGGGACCTATGGCTACACCTTC
CDR3: CASSPTGTYGYTF

V: TRBV10-2
D: .
J: TRBJ1-3
size: .
DNA: TGCGCCAGCAAGAGGGACCATGGAAACACCATATATTTT
CDR3: CASKRDHGNTIYF

V: TRBV25-1
D: .
J: TRBJ1-2
size: .
DNA: TGTGCCAGCAGTGAATATGGACGGGCCTATGGCTACACCTTC
CDR3: CASSEYGRAYGYTF

V: TRBV9
D: .
J: TRBJ2-2
size: .
DNA: TGTGCCAGCAGCGTAGAGGCGTGGGGGGCTAGCACCGGGGAGCTGTTTTTT
CDR3: CASSVEAWGASTGELFF

V: TRBV6-5
D: .
J: TRBJ1-2
size: once
DNA: TGTGCCAGCAGTTACTCCTCAGCTAACTATGGCTACACCTTC
CDR3: CASSYSSANYGYTF

V: TRBV29-1
D: .
J: TRBJ1-2
size: few
DNA: TGCAGCGTTGCAAGGGATTGGGGCGGCTACACCTTC
CDR3: CSVARDWGGYTF

V: TRBV20-1
D: .
J: TRBJ1-2
size: .
DNA: TGCAGTGCTAGCCAGGACCTCTACTACACCTTC
CDR3: CSASQDLYYTF

V: TRBV6-5
D: .
J: TRBJ1-3
size: .
DNA: TGTGCCAGCAGTCAGGGGAGCTCTGGAAACACCATATATTTT
CDR3: CASSQGSSGNTIYF

V: TRBV18
D: TRBD1
J: TRBJ1-1
size: .
DNA: TGTGCCAGCTCACCAAGAGGGGGCGCGAACACTGAAGCTTTCTTT
CDR3: CASSPRGGANTEAFF

V: TRBV10-2
D: .
J: TRBJ1-5
size: .
DNA: TGCGCCAGCAGTGAAAGGGGGGGTCAGCCCCAGCATTTT
CDR3: CASSERGGQPQHF

V: TRBV5-1
D: .
J: TRBJ2-3
size: .
DNA: TGCGCCAGCAGCGATAGTTTAACAGATACGCAGTATTTT
CDR3: CASSDSLTDTQYF

V: TRBV5-1
D: .
J: TRBJ1-1
size: .
DNA: TGCGCCAGCAGCTTGGCCAGGGGAAGGACTGAAGCTTTCTTT
CDR3: CASSLARGRTEAFF